This TCR beta chain was documented in a study of cytomegalovirus exposure and HLA in healthy donors. This CDR3 region has 15 residues. Trimming shortened V by 0 bases and J by 8 bases, and 17 bases separated the two germline ends. Per germline, CDR1 SGHKS and CDR2 YYEKEE (reference sequence). Everyone who donated was a healthy bone marrow donor. Unrecorded immune exposure was likely among donors, who were nominally healthy when sampled. This clone has a single count. Its antigen remains unidentified. The study ran its PCR with 60 Vbeta and 13 Jbeta primers. Produced via immunoSEQ multiplex PCR; TCRdb's table is partial and in-frame only. This table holds about 140,000 clones, more than 70% found once. Notes on the study in general: Several of the most significant clusters appeared, in a later analysis, to be linked to common viral pathogens.

This sequence joins TRBV5-5 and TRBJ1-1; D gene unclear. Sequencing input: PBMCs. The receptor was derived from a man between 45 and 60 years old in good health and CMV-seronegative. The CDR3 DNA follows: TGTGCCAGCAGCTTGGCCTTCGGGGATAGGGCAGAAGCTTTCTTT. Translation: CASSLAFGDRAEAFF.